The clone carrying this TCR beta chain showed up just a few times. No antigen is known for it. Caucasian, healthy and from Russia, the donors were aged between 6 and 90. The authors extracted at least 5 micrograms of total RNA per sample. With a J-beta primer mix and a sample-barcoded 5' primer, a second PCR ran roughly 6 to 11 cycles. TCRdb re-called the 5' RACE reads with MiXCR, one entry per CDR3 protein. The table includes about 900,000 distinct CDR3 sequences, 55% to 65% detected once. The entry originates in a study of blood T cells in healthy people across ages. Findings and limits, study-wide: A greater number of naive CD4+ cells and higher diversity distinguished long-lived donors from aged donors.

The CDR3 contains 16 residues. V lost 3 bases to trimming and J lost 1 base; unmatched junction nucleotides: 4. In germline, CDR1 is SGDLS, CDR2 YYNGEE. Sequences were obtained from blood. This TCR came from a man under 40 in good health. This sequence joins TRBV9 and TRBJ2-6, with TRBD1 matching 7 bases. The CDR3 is CASSAGTASGANVLTF. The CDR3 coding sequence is TGTGCCAGCAGCGCTGGGACAGCATCTGGGGCCAACGTCCTGACTTTC.